These T cell receptor beta chains were read from a single sample in a study of blood T cell repertoires in COVID-19. The assay was immunoSEQ multiplex PCR, and TCRdb's table has in-frame clones only and misses some. The sample includes over 80,000 clones, 79% of them seen just once. Material for sequencing was peripheral blood. These receptors were taken from a woman of 80 years or more with active or convalescent COVID-19. CDR3s include the opening cysteine and the closing phenylalanine or tryptophan. The D gene is left open where the match is weak. Not every row has a clone size; where given, it reads once, few, many or a size class.

V gene	J gene	clone size	D gene	CDR3 DNA	CDR3 protein
TRBV19	TRBJ1-4	few	-	TGTGCTACTAGAGAGGAAATAACTAATGAAAAACTGTTTTTT	CATREEITNEKLFF
TRBV27	TRBJ2-1	-	TRBD2	TGTGCCAGCAGTTTATACCCTCCCGGACTAGCGGGAGGGCCTTCCTACAATGAGCAGTTCTTC	CASSLYPPGLAGGPSYNEQFF
TRBV15	TRBJ2-1	-	TRBD2	TGTGCCACCAGCAGACCTCCCGGGGGGGGCGGGGCCTACAATGAGCAGTTCTTC	CATSRPPGGGGAYNEQFF
TRBV9	TRBJ2-2	-	-	TGTGCCAGCAGCGTAGGGTCACCGGGCACCGGGGAGCTGTTTTTT	CASSVGSPGTGELFF
TRBV19	TRBJ1-4	-	-	TGTGCCAGTAGTATACGGATCGGGGAAGGAAATGAAAAACTGTTTTTT	CASSIRIGEGNEKLFF
TRBV6-1	TRBJ1-5	few	-	TGTGCCAGCAGTGATGACAACAGGTCCCAGCATTTT	CASSDDNRSQHF
TRBV13	TRBJ1-6	-	TRBD1	TGTGCCAGCAGCTTAGGGGGACAGGGACTACCCCTCCACTTT	CASSLGGQGLPLHF
TRBV10-1	TRBJ2-5	-	TRBD2	TGCGCCAGCAGTGGAGGACTAGCGGAGCCCCAGTACTTC	CASSGGLAEPQYF
TRBV5-6	TRBJ2-1	-	TRBD2	TGTGCCAGCAGCCTGGGCCTCCGGGGGGAGTTCTTC	CASSLGLRGEFF
TRBV27	TRBJ1-5	-	-	TGTGCCAGCAGCCGTTATAGCAATCAGCCCCAGCATTTT	CASSRYSNQPQHF
TRBV28	TRBJ1-2	few	TRBD1	TGTGCCAGCAGTTTAACAGGGGAAATGGAGGGCTACACCTTC	CASSLTGEMEGYTF
TRBV5-1	TRBJ1-1	few	-	TGTGCCAGCAGCCCAGACGTAAGCGGGGGTGGAACGGTTCCTTTCTTT	CASSPDVSGGGTVPFF
TRBV6-5	TRBJ2-3	-	TRBD2	TGTGCCAGCAGTTACCTAACTAGCGGGAGGGCAGATACGCAGTATTTT	CASSYLTSGRADTQYF
TRBV9	TRBJ1-2	-	-	TGTGCCAGCAGCGTCACCAGTTTTTCGTTCTATGGCTACACCTTC	CASSVTSFSFYGYTF
TRBV29-1	TRBJ1-1	few	-	TGCAGCGCAGGGGAGGGCGTGAACACTGAAGCTTTCTTT	CSAGEGVNTEAFF